A single sample is the source of the 25 T cell receptor beta chains below, sequenced in a study of cytomegalovirus exposure and HLA in healthy donors. Researchers ran the PCR with 60 Vbeta and 13 Jbeta primers. This table comes from immunoSEQ multiplex PCR, and its TCRdb copy is limited to in-frame clones, with some not included. Among a few hundred thousand clones listed, approximately 78% were seen once. Sequencing was performed on PBMCs. All receptors derive from a man aged 25-45 years in good health and CMV-seronegative.

The chain is built from TRBV2 and TRBJ1-1; unclear D gene. CDR1 is SNHLY and CDR2 is FYNNEI in the germline V gene. V was shortened by 6 bases and J by 5 bases, with 13 bases between the two germline ends. The CDR3 is 13 amino acids. This chain's CDR3 is CASRTGPGTEAFF. The CDR3, as DNA: TGTGCCAGCAGGACGGGCCCGGGGACTGAAGCTTTCTTT.

V is TRBV28 and J is TRBJ1-5; D gene unclear. This CDR3 has 14 residues. Germline V gene lookup returns CDR1 MDHEN and CDR2 SYDVKM. Trimming stripped 7 bases from V and 1 base from J, with 11 bases between. CDR3 sequence reads: CASMAGRSNQPQHF. The CDR3 DNA follows: TGTGCCAGCATGGCAGGTAGGAGCAATCAGCCCCAGCATTTT.

DNA of the CDR3: TGTGCCAGTAGTAGTCCTGGGACAGTTTATGGTGAGCAGTTCTTC. Its protein product is CASSSPGTVYGEQFF. The chain employs TRBV19 and TRBJ2-1, with 7 bases aligning to TRBD1. After removal of 4 bases from V and 9 bases from J, the junction contained 12 bases not matched to a gene. This CDR3 comprises 15 residues. Germline values: CDR1 LNHDA, CDR2 SQIVND (reference sequence).

The CDR3 nucleotides read TGTGCCAGCAGCGCCAGAACCTACGAGCAGTACTTC. Translation: CASSARTYEQYF. The chain uses TRBV13 and TRBJ2-7; D unresolved. With 5 bases removed from V and 2 bases from J, the gap between germline ends came to 7 bases. Germline loops: CDR1 PRHDT, CDR2 FYEKMQ (reference sequence). The CDR3 runs 12 residues. The variable domain in full, with the rest retrieved from reference TRBV13 and TRBJ2-7, is AAGVIQSPRHLIKEKRETATLKCYPIPRHDTVYWYQQGPGQDPQFLISFYEKMQSDKGSIPDRFSAQQFSDYHSELNMSSLELGDSALYFCASSARTYEQYFGPGTRLTVT.

The sample holds one count of this clone. The CDR3 spells CASSLGTGIKQPQHF. CDR3 DNA: TGTGCCAGCAGTTTAGGGACAGGGATTAAACAGCCCCAGCATTTT. This chain joins TRBV28 and TRBJ1-5, with TRBD1 matching over 9 bases. The CDR3 consists of 15 residues. J gave up 7 bases and V 2 bases, and 6 bases lay outside the gene matches. Looked up from germline, CDR1 is MDHEN and CDR2 is SYDVKM.

The V call is TRBV6-1, the J call TRBJ2-2, with 10 bases lining up with TRBD1. CDR1 is MNHNS, CDR2 SASEGT, per germline. This CDR3 spans 15 amino acids. V dropped 4 bases and J dropped 4; count of bases not matched to a gene: 3. CDR3 sequence: CASSGWTGGTGELFF. The DNA of the CDR3 is TGTGCCAGCAGTGGGTGGACAGGGGGCACCGGGGAGCTGTTTTTT.

The rearrangement links TRBV2 to TRBJ1-6; TRBD1 aligns across 7 bases. The junction had 18 bases not matched to a gene; V was cut back by 4 bases and J by 15 bases. This CDR3 is built from 16 residues. Germline assignment: CDR1 SNHLY and CDR2 FYNNEI. CDR3 sequence (DNA): TGTGCCAGCAGTGTCGAACAGGGGAAAGTTTATTGGGGCCTCCACTTT. Amino acids: CASSVEQGKVYWGLHF.

The chain recombines TRBV19 with TRBJ2-2; 7 nucleotides align to TRBD2. The V segment lost 7 bases and the J segment 6 bases; nucleotides outside the gene matches: 8. Germline CDR1 LNHDA, CDR2 SQIVND (reference sequence). The length of the CDR3 is 14 residues. The CDR3, as DNA: TGTGCCAGTAAGGTGGAAGGGAGGGCCGGGGAGCTGTTTTTT. Protein sequence: CASKVEGRAGELFF. Combining the CDR3 with reference TRBV19 and TRBJ2-2 gives the whole variable domain DGGITQSPKYLFRKEGQNVTLSCEQNLNHDAMYWYRQDPGQGLRLIYYSQIVNDFQKGDIAEGYSVSREKKESFPLTVTSAQKNPTAFYLCASKVEGRAGELFFGEGSRLTVL.

The gene calls are TRBV5-4 and TRBJ2-2; 8 positions match TRBD2. The CDR3 extends over 15 amino acids. Trimming cost V 4 bases and J 7 bases; bases outside gene matches: 9. Germline CDR1 SGHNT, CDR2 YYREEE (reference sequence). The CDR3 region has the DNA TGTGCCAGCAGCCAGGCGGGGGGATCTGGCGGGGAGCTGTTTTTT. Translating gives CASSQAGGSGGELFF.

This clone was seen only a few times. The chain carries TRBV5-4 and TRBJ1-2, with TRBD1 as a possible D gene (5 bases). The germline gives CDR1 SGHNT, CDR2 YYREEE (reference sequence). The V end lost 4 bases, the J end lost 4 bases, and 17 bases lay between the germline ends. The CDR3 loop spans 15 amino acids. The CDR3: CASSNPRGTAYGYTF. CDR3 coding DNA: TGTGCCAGCAGCAACCCCCGGGGGACCGCCTATGGCTACACCTTC.

The V and J genes are TRBV4-1 and TRBJ2-7, with 7 bases that match TRBD2. CDR1 MGHRA and CDR2 YSYEKL come from the germline V gene. CDR3 length equals 15 residues. V trimming: 4 bases; J trimming: 3 bases; junction bases outside the gene matches: 9. Written as DNA, the CDR3 is TGCGCCAGCAGCCCCCAACGGGCGGGGGACTACGAGCAGTACTTC. Residues: CASSPQRAGDYEQYF.

The CDR3 loop is CASNQRGRSDGELFF. The CDR3 bases are TGTGCCAGCAACCAGCGGGGGCGAAGTGACGGGGAGCTGTTTTTT. The V and J genes are TRBV6-1 and TRBJ2-2; 8 bases match TRBD2. J gave up 7 bases and V 7 bases, and 11 bases lay outside the gene matches. The CDR3 length is 15 residues. Per germline, CDR1 MNHNS and CDR2 SASEGT.

Here the CDR3 reads CASSLRRGSGNTIYF. CDR3 nucleotides: TGTGCCAGCAGTTTACGCAGGGGTTCTGGAAACACCATATATTTT. The chain links TRBV27 to TRBJ1-3, with a weak D call TRBD1 (6 bases). From germline, CDR1 is MNHEY and CDR2 SMNVEV (reference sequence). Trimming stripped 2 bases from V and 1 base from J, with 9 bases between. CDR3 length: 15 residues.

The chain employs TRBV2 and TRBJ2-5, with a possible D match to TRBD1 (5 bases). V lost 7 bases and J 4 bases, leaving 13 bases between the germline ends. CDR1 SNHLY and CDR2 FYNNEI come from the germline V gene. CDR3 length: 13 residues. CDR3 in DNA: TGTGCCAGCAAAGCCAGGGTGTCAGAGACCCAGTACTTC. Its protein product is CASKARVSETQYF.

The chain is built from TRBV4-2 and TRBJ2-5, with 9 bases matching TRBD1. Germline V gives CDR1 LGHNA, CDR2 YNFKEQ. The V gene end was trimmed by 1 base and the J gene end by 2 bases; junction bases not matched to a gene: 2. The CDR3 is 15 amino acids. Here the CDR3 DNA reads TGTGCCAGCAGCCAAGGGACAGGGGCTCAAGAGACCCAGTACTTC. Residues: CASSQGTGAQETQYF.

This chain links TRBV18 with TRBJ2-3; TRBD2 matches 8 bases. The CDR3 runs to 16 residues. The junction had 11 bases not matched to a gene; V was cut back by 3 bases and J by 6 bases. CDR1 and CDR2 from the germline V gene are KGHSH and LQKENI. This chain's CDR3 is CASSPLPGGLRDTQYF. The CDR3 DNA reads TGTGCCAGCTCACCCCTGCCGGGGGGGCTAAGGGATACGCAGTATTTT. Full variable domain (missing parts from reference TRBV18 and TRBJ2-3): NAGVMQNPRHLVRRRGQEARLRCSPMKGHSHVYWYRQLPEEGLKFMVYLQKENIIDESGMPKERFSAEFPKEGPSILRIQQVVRGDSAAYFCASSPLPGGLRDTQYFGPGTRLTVL.

J is TRBJ2-1 and V is TRBV7-3; 11 bases map to TRBD2. V lost 5 bases to trimming and J lost 8 bases; unmatched junction nucleotides: 5. The CDR3 has 14 amino acids. Germline V gene sequence: CDR1 SGHTA, CDR2 FQGTGA. The CDR3 loop is CASSLSGGVDEQFF. In DNA form, the CDR3 reads TGTGCCAGCAGCCTTAGCGGGGGGGTCGATGAGCAGTTCTTC.

The V gene is TRBV18, the J gene TRBJ2-7, with 9 bases fitting TRBD2. Trimming removed 3 bases from V and 6 bases from J; junction bases left unmatched: 9. Germline V gives CDR1 KGHSH, CDR2 LQKENI. The CDR3 is 15 amino acids. The CDR3 DNA sequence: TGTGCCAGCTCACCCTTGAGTAGCGGGGGAAGCGAGCAGTACTTC. The encoded protein is CASSPLSSGGSEQYF.

This sequence joins TRBV19 and TRBJ2-1, with D perhaps TRBD1 (5 bases). CDR3 length: 12 residues. CDR1 is LNHDA and CDR2 is SQIVND in the germline V gene (reference sequence). The V gene lost 3 bases and the J gene lost 9 bases, with 9 bases spanning the gap. The CDR3 is CASSMQGGEQFF. CDR3 coding DNA: TGTGCCAGTAGTATGCAGGGCGGTGAGCAGTTCTTC.

The gene calls are TRBV19 and TRBJ1-2, with D perhaps matching TRBD1 (5 bases). The length of the CDR3 is 13 residues. V gave up 10 bases and J gave up 5 bases, with 17 bases separating them. In germline, CDR1 is LNHDA, CDR2 SQIVND (reference sequence). The CDR3 DNA follows: TGTGCCACAGGGCCGTCGGCCCGATATGGCTACACCTTC. This translates into CATGPSARYGYTF.

This clone has only one observation. The rearrangement joins TRBV20-1 to TRBJ1-1; D unclear. V was pared by 4 bases and J by 11 bases, with 14 bases between. Germline V gene sequence: CDR1 DFQATT, CDR2 SNEGSKA (reference sequence). The CDR3 covers 11 residues. The CDR3: CSAIRGFSAFF. The CDR3 DNA follows: TGCAGTGCTATCAGAGGGTTTAGCGCTTTCTTT.

This sequence joins TRBV11-1 and TRBJ1-6, with D unclear. Germline CDR1 and CDR2: SGHAT and FQDESV (reference sequence). V was shortened by 5 bases and J by 8 bases, with 10 bases between the two germline ends. The CDR3 runs to 13 residues. CDR3 DNA: TGTGCCAGCAGCGCAGCGGGTGATTCACCCCTCCACTTT. Its protein product is CASSAAGDSPLHF. The whole variable domain, filled in from reference TRBV11-1 and TRBJ1-6, reads EAEVAQSPRYKITEKSQAVAFWCDPISGHATLYWYRQILGQGPELLVQFQDESVVDDSQLPKDRFSAERLKGVDSTLKIQPAELGDSAMYLCASSAAGDSPLHFGNGTRLTVT.

This chain connects TRBV15 to TRBJ1-3; 7 positions agree with TRBD1. Germline loops: CDR1 LNHNV, CDR2 YYDKDF (reference sequence). V shed 5 bases and J 4 bases; nucleotides not matched to a gene: 11. CDR3 length: 16 residues. The CDR3 nucleotides are TGTGCCACCAGCCAAAAAACAGGGGTAGGAGGAAACACCATATATTTT. This gives the protein CATSQKTGVGGNTIYF.

V gene TRBV9 combines with J gene TRBJ2-3; 9 positions match TRBD1. V lost 5 bases, J lost 2 bases, and 6 bases stayed unmatched. CDR1 and CDR2 from the germline V gene are SGDLS and YYNGEE. CDR3 length equals 15 residues. CDR3 DNA sequence: TGTGCCAGCAGACGACAGGGGGGAAACACAGATACGCAGTATTTT. Encoded protein: CASRRQGGNTDTQYF.

A few counts support this clone. The chain combines TRBV7-9 with TRBJ1-1, with TRBD1 matching over 8 bases. Germline-derived CDR1 and CDR2 are SEHNR and FQNEAQ (reference sequence). J was trimmed by 1 base and V by 5 bases; bases with no gene match: 6. The CDR3 runs to 15 residues. DNA for the CDR3: TGTGCCAGCAGCGAGGGGACAGGAGCGAACACTGAAGCTTTCTTT. Its protein product is CASSEGTGANTEAFF.